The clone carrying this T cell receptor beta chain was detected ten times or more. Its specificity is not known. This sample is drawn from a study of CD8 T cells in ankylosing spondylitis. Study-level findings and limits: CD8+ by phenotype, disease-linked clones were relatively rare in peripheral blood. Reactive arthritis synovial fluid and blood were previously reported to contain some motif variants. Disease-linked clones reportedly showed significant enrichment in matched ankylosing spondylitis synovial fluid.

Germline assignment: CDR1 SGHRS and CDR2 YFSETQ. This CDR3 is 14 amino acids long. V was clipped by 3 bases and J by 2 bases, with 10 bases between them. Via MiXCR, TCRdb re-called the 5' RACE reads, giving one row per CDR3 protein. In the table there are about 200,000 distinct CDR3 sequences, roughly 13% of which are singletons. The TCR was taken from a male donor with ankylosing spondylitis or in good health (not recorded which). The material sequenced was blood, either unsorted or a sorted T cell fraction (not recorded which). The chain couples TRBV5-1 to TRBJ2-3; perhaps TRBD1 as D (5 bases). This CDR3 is CASSSDRPTDTQYF. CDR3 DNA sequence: TGCGCCAGCAGCTCCGACAGACCCACAGATACGCAGTATTTT.